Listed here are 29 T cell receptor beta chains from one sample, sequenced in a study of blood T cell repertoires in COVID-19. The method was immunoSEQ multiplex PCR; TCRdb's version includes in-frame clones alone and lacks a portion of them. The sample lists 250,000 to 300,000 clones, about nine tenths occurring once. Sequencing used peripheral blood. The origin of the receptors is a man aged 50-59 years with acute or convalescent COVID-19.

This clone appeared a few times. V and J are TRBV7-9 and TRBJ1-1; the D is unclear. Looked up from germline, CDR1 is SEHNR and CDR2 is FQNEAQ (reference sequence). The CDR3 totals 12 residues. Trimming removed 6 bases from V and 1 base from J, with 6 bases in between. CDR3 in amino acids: CASRLQNTEAFF. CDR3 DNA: TGTGCCAGCAGACTACAGAACACTGAAGCTTTCTTT.

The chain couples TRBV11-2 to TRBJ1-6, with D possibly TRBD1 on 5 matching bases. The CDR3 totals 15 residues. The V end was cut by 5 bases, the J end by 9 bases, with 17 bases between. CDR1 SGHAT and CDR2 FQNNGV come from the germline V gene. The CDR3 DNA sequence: TGTGCCAGCAGCCTTGGGGCCCTGGGTATTTCACCCCTCCACTTT. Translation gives CASSLGALGISPLHF.

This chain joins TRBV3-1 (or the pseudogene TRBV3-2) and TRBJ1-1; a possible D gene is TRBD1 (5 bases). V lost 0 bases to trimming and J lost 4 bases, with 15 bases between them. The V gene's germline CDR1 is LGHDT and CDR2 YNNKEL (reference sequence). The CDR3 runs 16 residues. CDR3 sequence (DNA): TGTGCCAGCAGCCAAGAGTCGGCGGGACGAGGCACTGAAGCTTTCTTT. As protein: CASSQESAGRGTEAFF.

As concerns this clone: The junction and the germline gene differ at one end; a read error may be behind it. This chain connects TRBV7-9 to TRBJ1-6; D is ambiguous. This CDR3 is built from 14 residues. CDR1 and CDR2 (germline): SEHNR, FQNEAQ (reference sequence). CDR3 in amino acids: CASCFGGNNSPLHF. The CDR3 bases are TGTGCCAGCTGCTTCGGAGGGAATAATTCACCCCTCCACTTT.

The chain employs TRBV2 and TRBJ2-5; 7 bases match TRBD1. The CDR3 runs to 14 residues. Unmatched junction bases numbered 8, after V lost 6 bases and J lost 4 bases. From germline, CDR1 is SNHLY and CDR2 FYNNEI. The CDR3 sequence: CASSLQGSGETQYF. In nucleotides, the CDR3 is TGTGCCAGCAGCCTACAGGGGTCCGGAGAGACCCAGTACTTC.

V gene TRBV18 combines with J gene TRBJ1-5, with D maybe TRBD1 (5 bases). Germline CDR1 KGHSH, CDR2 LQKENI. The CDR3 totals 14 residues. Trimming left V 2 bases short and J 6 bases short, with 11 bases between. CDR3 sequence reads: CASSPGGVSQPQHF. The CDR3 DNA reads TGTGCCAGCTCACCAGGGGGGGTGAGTCAGCCCCAGCATTTT.

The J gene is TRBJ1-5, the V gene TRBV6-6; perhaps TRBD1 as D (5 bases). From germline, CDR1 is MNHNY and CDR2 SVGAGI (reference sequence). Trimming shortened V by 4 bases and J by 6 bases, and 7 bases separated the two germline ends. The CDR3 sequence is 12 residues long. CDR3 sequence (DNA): TGTGCCAGCAGTTTGGACACTCAGCCCCAGCATTTT. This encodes CASSLDTQPQHF.

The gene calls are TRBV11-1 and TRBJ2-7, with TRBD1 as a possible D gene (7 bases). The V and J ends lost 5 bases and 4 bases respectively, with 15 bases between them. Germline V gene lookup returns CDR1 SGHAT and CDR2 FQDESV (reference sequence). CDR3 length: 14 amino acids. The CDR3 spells CASSPKEGQYEQYF. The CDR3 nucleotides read TGTGCCAGCAGCCCCAAGGAGGGACAGTACGAGCAGTACTTC.

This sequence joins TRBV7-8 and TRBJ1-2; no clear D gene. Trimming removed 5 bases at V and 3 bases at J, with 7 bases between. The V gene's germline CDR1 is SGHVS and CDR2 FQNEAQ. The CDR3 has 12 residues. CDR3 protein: CASSPEDYGYTF. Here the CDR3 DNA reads TGTGCCAGCAGCCCCGAGGACTATGGCTACACCTTC.

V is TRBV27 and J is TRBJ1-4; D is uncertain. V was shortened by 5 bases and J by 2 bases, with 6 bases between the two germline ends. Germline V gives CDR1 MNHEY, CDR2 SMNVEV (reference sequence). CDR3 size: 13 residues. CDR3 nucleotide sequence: TGTGCCAGCAGTGGACTGACTAATGAAAAACTGTTTTTT. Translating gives CASSGLTNEKLFF.

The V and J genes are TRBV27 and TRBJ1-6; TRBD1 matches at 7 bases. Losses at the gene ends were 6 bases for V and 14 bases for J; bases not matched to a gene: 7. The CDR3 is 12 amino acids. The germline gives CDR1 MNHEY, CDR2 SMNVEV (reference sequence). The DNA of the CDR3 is TGTGCCAGCAGGGGGTCGGGACAGTCCCTCCACTTT. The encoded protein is CASRGSGQSLHF.

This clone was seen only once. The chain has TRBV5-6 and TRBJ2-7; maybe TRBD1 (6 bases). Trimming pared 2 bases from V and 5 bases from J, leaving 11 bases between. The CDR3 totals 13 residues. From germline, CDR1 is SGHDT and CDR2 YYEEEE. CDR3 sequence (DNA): TGTGCCAGCAGCTTTGCCAGGGGCCACGAGCAGTACTTC. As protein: CASSFARGHEQYF.

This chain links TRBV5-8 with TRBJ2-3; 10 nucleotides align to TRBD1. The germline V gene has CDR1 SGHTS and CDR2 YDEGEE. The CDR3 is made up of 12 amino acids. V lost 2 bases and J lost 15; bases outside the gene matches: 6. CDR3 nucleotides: TGTGCCAGCAGCTTAACAGGACAGGGGGTTTATTTT. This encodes CASSLTGQGVYF.

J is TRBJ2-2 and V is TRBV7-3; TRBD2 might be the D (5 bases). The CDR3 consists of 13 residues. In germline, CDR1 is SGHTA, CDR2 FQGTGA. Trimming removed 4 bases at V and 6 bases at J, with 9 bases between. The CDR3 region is CASSSSGPGELFF. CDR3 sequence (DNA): TGTGCCAGCAGCTCAAGCGGACCCGGGGAGCTGTTTTTT.

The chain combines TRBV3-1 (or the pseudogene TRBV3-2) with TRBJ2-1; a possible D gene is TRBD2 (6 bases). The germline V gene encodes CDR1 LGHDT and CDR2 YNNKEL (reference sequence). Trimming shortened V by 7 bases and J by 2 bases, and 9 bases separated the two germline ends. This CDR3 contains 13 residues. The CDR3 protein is CASMGTAYNEQFF. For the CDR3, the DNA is TGTGCCAGCATGGGGACTGCCTACAATGAGCAGTTCTTC.

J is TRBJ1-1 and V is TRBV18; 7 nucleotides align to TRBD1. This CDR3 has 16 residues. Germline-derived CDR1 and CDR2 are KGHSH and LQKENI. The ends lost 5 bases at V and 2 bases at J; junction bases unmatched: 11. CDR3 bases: TGTGCCAGCTCAGAAGGAACCGGGACAGCCAACACTGAAGCTTTCTTT. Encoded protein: CASSEGTGTANTEAFF.

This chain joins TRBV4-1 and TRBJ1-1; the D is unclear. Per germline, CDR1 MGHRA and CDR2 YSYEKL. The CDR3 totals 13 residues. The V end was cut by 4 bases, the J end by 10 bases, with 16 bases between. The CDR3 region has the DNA TGCGCCAGCAGCCCCTCGGGGATCTTAGGAGCTTTCTTT. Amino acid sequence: CASSPSGILGAFF.

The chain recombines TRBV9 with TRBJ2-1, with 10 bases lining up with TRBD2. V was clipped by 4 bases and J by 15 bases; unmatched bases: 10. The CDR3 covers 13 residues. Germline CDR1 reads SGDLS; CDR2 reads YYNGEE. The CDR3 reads CASSPPSGGRPFF. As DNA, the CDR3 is TGTGCCAGCAGCCCTCCTAGCGGGGGCCGCCCGTTCTTC.

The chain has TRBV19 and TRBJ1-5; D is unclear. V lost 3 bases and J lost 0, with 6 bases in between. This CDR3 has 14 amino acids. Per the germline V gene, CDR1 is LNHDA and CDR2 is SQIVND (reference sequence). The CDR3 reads CASSMTGSNQPQHF. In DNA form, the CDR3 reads TGTGCCAGTAGTATGACGGGTAGCAATCAGCCCCAGCATTTT.

CDR3 nucleotide sequence: TGTGCCAGCAGTGAAGCGGTGGGCAAGAACACCGGGGAGCTGTTTTTT. Its translation: CASSEAVGKNTGELFF. The chain couples TRBV2 to TRBJ2-2; D remains unclear. The CDR3 contains 16 residues. Trimming left V 0 bases short and J 1 base short, with 9 bases between. CDR1 and CDR2 from the germline V gene are SNHLY and FYNNEI.

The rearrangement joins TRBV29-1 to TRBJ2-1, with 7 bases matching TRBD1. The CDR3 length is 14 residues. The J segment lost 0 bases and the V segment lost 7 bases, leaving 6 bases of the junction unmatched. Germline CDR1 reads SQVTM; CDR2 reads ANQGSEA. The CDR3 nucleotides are TGCAGCGGTCGGGACAGCCCCTCCTACAATGAGCAGTTCTTC. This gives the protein CSGRDSPSYNEQFF.

CDR3 region: CASRTTGTDTQYF. As DNA, the CDR3 is TGCGCCAGCAGGACGACAGGGACAGATACGCAGTATTTT. The chain carries TRBV5-1 and TRBJ2-3, with 7 bases matching TRBD1. The V gene's germline CDR1 is SGHRS and CDR2 YFSETQ. The CDR3 has 13 residues. The ends lost 5 bases at V and 3 bases at J; junction bases unmatched: 3.

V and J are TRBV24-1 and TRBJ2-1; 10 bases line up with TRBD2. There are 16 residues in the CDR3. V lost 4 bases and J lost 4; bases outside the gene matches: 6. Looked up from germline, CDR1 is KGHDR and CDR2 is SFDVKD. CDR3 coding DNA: TGTGCCACCAGTGAGTCAAGCGGGGGGGGTTACAATGAGCAGTTCTTC. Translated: CATSESSGGGYNEQFF.

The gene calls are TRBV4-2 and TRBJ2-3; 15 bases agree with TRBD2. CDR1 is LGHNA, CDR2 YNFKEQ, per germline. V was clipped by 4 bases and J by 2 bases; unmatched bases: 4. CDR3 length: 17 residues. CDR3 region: CASSRGLAGGITDTQYF. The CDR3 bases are TGTGCCAGCAGCCGGGGACTAGCGGGGGGTATCACAGATACGCAGTATTTT.

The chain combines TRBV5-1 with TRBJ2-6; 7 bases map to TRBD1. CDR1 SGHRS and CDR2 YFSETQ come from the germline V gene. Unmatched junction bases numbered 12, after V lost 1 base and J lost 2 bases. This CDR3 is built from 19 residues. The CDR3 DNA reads TGCGCCAGCAGCTTGATCGGGACAGTAGGGGGTGCTGGGGCCAACGTCCTGACTTTC. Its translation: CASSLIGTVGGAGANVLTF.

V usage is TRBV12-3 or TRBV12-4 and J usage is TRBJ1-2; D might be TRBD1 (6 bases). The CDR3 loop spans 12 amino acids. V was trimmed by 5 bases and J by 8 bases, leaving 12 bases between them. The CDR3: CASSRDIGGYTF. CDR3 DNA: TGTGCCAGCAGTAGGGACATCGGGGGCTACACCTTC.

The CDR3 here is CASSLFGQGEEAFF. As DNA, the CDR3 is TGTGCCAGTAGTCTCTTCGGACAGGGCGAAGAAGCTTTCTTT. The chain joins TRBV19 to TRBJ1-1, with TRBD1 matching 8 bases. After removal of 5 bases from V and 8 bases from J, the junction contained 10 bases not matched to a gene. The CDR3 loop spans 14 amino acids. Germline V gives CDR1 LNHDA, CDR2 SQIVND (reference sequence).

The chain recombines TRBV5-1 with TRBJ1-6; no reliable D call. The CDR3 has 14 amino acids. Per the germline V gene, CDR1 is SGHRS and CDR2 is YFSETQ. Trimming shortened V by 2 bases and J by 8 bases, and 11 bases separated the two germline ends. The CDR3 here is CASSFSGWDSPLHF. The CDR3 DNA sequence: TGCGCCAGCAGCTTCTCCGGGTGGGATTCACCCCTCCACTTT.

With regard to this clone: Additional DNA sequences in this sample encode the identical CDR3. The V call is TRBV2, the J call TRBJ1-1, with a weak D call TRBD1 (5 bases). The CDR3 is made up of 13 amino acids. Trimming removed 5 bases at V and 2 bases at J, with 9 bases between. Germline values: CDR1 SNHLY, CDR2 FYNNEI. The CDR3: CASSPQGNTEAFF. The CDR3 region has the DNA TGTGCCAGCAGTCCTCAGGGTAACACTGAAGCTTTCTTT.